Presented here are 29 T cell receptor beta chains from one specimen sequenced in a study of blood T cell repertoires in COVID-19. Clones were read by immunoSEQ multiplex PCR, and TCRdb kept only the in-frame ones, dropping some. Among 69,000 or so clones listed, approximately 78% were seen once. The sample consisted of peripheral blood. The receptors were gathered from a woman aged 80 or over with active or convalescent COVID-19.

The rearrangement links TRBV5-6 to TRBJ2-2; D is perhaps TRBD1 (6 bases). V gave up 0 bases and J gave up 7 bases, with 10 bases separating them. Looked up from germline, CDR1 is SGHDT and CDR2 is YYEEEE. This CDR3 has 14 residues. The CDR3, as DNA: TGTGCCAGCAGCTTGGGGGGACAAGTCGGGGAGCTGTTTTTT. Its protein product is CASSLGGQVGELFF.

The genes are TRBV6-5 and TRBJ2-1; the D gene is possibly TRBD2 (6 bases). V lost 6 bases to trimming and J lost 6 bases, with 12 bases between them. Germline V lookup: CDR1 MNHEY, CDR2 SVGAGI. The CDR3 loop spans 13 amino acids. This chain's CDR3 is CASRPMGGNEQFF. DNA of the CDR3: TGTGCCAGCAGGCCTATGGGGGGCAATGAGCAGTTCTTC.

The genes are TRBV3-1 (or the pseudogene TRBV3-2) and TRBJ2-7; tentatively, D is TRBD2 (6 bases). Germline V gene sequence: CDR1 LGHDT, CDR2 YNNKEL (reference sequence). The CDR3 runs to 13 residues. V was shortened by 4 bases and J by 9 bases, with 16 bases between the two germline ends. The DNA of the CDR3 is TGTGCCAGCAGCCGGGCGGAGGGGACCGGGCAGTACTTC. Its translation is CASSRAEGTGQYF.

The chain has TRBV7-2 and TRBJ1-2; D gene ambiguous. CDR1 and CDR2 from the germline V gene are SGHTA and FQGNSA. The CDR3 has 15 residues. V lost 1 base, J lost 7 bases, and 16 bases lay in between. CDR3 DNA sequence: TGTGCCAGCAGCTTAGGATCAACCAAGTCGGGTGGCTACACCTTC. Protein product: CASSLGSTKSGGYTF.

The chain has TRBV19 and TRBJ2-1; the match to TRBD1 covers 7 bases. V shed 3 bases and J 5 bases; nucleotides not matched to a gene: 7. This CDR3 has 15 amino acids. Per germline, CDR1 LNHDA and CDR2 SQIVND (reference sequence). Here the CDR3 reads CASSISTGKNNEQFF. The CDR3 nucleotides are TGTGCCAGTAGTATCTCGACAGGGAAAAACAATGAGCAGTTCTTC.

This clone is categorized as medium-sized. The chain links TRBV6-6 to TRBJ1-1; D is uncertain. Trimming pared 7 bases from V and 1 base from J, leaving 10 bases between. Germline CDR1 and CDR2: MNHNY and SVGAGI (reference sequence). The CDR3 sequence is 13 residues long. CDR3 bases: TGTGCCAGCAACCGCCAGGAGAACACTGAAGCTTTCTTT. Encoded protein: CASNRQENTEAFF.

The CDR3 region has the DNA TGTGCCACCAACGTAAACAGGGAGGGGGAGACCCAGTACTTC. The encoded protein is CATNVNREGETQYF. The chain recombines TRBV28 with TRBJ2-5; tentatively, D is TRBD2 (7 bases). Germline-derived CDR1 and CDR2 are MDHEN and SYDVKM. CDR3 length: 14 residues. V lost 10 bases and J lost 5, with 20 bases in between.

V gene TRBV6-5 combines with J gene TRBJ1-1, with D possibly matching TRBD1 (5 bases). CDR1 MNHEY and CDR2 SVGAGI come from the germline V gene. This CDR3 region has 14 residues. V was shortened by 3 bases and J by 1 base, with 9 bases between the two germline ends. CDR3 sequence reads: CASSYRGTNTEAFF. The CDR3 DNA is TGTGCCAGCAGTTATCGGGGGACGAACACTGAAGCTTTCTTT.

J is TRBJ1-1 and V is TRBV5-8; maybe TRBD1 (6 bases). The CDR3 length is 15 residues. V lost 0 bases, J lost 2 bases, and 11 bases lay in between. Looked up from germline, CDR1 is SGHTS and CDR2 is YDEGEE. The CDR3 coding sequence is TGTGCCAGCAGCTTGGGCGGACAGACAAACACTGAAGCTTTCTTT. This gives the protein CASSLGGQTNTEAFF.

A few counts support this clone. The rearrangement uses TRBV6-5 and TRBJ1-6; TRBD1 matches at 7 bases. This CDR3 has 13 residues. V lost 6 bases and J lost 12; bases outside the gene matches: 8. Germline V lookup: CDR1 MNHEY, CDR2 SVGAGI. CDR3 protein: CASSRTGNVPLHF. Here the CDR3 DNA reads TGTGCCAGCAGCCGGACAGGAAATGTACCCCTCCACTTT.

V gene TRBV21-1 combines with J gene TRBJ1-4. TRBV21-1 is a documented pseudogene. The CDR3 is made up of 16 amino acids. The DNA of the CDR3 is TGTGCCAGCAGCAAAAGATGGGGGGTCACTAATGAAAAACTGTTTTTT. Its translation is CASSKRWGVTNEKLFF.

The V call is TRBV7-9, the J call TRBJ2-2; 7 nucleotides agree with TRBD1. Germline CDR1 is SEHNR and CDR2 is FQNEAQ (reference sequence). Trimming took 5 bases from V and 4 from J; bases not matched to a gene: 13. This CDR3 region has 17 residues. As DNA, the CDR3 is TGTGCCAGCAGCAGAGGGACAGTCCAAAGAGGCACCGGGGAGCTGTTTTTT. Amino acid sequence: CASSRGTVQRGTGELFF.

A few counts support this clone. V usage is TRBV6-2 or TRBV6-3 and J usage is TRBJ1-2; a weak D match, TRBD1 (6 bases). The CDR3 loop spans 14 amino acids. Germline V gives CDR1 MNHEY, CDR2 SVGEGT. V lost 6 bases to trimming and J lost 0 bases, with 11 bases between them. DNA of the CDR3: TGTGCCAGCAGCCTACAGGGACCTAACTATGGCTACACCTTC. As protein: CASSLQGPNYGYTF.

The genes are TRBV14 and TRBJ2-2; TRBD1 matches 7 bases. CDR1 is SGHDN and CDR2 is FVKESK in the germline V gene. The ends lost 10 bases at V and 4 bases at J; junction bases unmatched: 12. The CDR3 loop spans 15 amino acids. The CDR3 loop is CATFLTGEITGELFF. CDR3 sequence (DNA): TGTGCCACCTTCTTAACAGGGGAAATCACCGGGGAGCTGTTTTTT.

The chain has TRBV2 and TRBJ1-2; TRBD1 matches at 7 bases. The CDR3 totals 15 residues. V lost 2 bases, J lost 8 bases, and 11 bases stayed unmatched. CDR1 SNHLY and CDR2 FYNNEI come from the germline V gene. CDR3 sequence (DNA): TGTGCCAGCAGTGAATTCCGAACAGGGGAAGAGGGCTACACCTTC. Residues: CASSEFRTGEEGYTF.

CDR3: CASSLDRLVEQFF. CDR3 sequence (DNA): TGTGCCAGCAGCTTAGATCGTCTTGTTGAGCAGTTCTTC. The chain links TRBV11-2 to TRBJ2-1; D ambiguous. The CDR3 is 13 amino acids. V was trimmed by 0 bases and J by 9 bases, leaving 9 bases between them. The germline V gene encodes CDR1 SGHAT and CDR2 FQNNGV. The full variable domain, rest sourced from reference TRBV11-2 and TRBJ2-1, is EAGVAQSPRYKIIEKRQSVAFWCNPISGHATLYWYQQILGQGPKLLIQFQNNGVVDDSQLPKDRFSAERLKGVDSTLKIQPAKLEDSAVYLCASSLDRLVEQFFGPGTRLTVL.

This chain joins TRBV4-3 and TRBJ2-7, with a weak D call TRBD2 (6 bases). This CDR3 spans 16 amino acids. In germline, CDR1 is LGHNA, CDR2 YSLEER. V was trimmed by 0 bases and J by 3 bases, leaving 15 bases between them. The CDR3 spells CASSQDIGQDYYEQYF. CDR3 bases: TGCGCCAGCAGCCAAGACATTGGGCAGGACTACTACGAGCAGTACTTC.

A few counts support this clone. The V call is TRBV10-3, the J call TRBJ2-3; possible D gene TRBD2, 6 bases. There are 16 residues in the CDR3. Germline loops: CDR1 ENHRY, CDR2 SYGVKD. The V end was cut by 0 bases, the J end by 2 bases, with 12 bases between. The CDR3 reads CAISESGLGSTDTQYF. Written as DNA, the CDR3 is TGTGCCATCAGTGAGTCGGGACTGGGATCCACAGATACGCAGTATTTT.

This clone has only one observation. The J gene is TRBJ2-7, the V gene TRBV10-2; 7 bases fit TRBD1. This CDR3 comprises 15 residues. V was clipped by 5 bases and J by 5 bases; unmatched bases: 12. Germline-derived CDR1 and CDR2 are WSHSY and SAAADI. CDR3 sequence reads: CASSIRQGFVHEQYF. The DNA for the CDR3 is TGCGCCAGCAGTATAAGACAGGGATTTGTACACGAGCAGTACTTC.

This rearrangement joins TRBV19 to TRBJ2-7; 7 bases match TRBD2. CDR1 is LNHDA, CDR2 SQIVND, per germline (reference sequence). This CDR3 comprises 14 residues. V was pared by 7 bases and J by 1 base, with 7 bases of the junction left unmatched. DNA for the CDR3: TGTGCCAGTAAAAAGGCTAGCGGTTCCTACGAGCAGTACTTC. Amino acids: CASKKASGSYEQYF.

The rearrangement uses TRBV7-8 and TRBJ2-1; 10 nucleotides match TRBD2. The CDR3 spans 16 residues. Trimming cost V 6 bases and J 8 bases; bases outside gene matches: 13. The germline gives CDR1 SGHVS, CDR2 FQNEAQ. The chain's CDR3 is CASRNPQRGGGDEQFF. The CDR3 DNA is TGTGCCAGCAGGAATCCGCAGCGGGGGGGCGGAGATGAGCAGTTCTTC.

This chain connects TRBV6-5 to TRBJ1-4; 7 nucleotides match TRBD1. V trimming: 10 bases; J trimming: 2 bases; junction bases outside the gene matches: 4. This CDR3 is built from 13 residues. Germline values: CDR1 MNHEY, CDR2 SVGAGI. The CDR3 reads CANPRGTNEKLFF. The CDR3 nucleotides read TGTGCCAACCCCAGGGGGACTAATGAAAAACTGTTTTTT.

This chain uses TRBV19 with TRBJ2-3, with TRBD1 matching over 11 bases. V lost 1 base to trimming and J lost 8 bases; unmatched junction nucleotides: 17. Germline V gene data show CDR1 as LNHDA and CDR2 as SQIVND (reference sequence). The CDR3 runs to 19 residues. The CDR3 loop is CASSIGPLRGQGARGTQYF. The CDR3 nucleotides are TGTGCCAGTAGTATAGGCCCCCTCCGCGGACAGGGGGCGCGAGGTACGCAGTATTTT.

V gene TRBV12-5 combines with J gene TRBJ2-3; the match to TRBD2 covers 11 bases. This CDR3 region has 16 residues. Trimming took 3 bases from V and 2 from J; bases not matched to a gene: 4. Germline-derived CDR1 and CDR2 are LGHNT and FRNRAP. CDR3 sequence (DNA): TGTGCTAGTGGTTTAGGGACTAGCGGACTCACAGATACGCAGTATTTT. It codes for CASGLGTSGLTDTQYF.

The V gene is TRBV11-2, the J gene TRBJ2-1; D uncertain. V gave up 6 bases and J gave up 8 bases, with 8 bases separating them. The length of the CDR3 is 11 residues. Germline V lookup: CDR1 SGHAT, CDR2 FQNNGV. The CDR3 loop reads CASSVVYEQFF. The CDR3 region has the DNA TGTGCCAGCAGTGTAGTCTATGAGCAGTTCTTC.

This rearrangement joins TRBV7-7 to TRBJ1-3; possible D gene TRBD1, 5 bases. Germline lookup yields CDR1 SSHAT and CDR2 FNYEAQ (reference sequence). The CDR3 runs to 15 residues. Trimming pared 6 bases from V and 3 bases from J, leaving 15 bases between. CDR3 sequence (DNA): TGTGCCAGCAGACCCACGGCCAGGGATGGAAACACCATATATTTT. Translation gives CASRPTARDGNTIYF.

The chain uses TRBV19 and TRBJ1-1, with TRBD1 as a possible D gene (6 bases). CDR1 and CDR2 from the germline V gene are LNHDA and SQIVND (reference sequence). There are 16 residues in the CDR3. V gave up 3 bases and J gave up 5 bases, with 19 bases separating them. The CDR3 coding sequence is TGTGCCAGTAGTATTGCTTCGGGACACCCGAGGACTGAAGCTTTCTTT. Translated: CASSIASGHPRTEAFF.

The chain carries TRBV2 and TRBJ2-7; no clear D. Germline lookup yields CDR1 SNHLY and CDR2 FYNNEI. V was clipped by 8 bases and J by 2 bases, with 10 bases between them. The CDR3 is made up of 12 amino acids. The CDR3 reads CASRVSPYEQYF. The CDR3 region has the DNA TGTGCCAGCCGAGTTTCACCCTACGAGCAGTACTTC.

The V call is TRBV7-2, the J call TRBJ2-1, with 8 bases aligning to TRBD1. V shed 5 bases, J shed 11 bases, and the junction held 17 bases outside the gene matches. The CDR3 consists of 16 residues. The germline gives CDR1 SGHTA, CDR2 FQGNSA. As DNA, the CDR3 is TGTGCCAGCAGCAGAGGTGGGGTGCAGGGGGCCCAAAAGCAGTTCTTC. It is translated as CASSRGGVQGAQKQFF.